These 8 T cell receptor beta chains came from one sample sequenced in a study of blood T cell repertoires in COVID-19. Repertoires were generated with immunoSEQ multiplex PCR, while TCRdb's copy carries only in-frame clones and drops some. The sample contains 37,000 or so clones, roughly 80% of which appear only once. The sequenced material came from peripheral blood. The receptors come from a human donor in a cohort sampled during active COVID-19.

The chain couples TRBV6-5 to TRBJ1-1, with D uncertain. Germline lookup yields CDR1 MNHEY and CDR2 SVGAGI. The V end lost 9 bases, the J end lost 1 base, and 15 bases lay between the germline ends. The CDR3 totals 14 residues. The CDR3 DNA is TGTGCCAGTGCTGGGGAGTCGGGGAACACTGAAGCTTTCTTT. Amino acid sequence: CASAGESGNTEAFF.

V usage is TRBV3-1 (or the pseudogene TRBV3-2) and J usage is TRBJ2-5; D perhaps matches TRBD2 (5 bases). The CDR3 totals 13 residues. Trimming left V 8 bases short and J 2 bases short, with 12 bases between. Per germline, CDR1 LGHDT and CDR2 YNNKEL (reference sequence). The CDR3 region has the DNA TGTGCCAGCTCTTACGGGGAACAAGAGACCCAGTACTTC. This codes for CASSYGEQETQYF.

CDR3 in DNA: TGTGCCAGCAGTTTCTCGGGACAGGGCAATCAGCCCCAGCATTTT. Translated: CASSFSGQGNQPQHF. The chain joins TRBV6-2 or TRBV6-3 to TRBJ1-5; TRBD1 aligns across 8 bases. The length of the CDR3 is 15 residues. Germline V gene sequence: CDR1 MNHEY, CDR2 SVGEGT. J gave up 2 bases and V 4 bases, and 4 bases lay outside the gene matches.

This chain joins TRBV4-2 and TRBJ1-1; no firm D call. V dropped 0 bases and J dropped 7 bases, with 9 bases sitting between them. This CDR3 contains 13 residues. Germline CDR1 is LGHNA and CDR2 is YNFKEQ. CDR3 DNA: TGTGCCAGCAGCCAAGACTATGATGGTGAAGCTTTCTTT. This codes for CASSQDYDGEAFF.

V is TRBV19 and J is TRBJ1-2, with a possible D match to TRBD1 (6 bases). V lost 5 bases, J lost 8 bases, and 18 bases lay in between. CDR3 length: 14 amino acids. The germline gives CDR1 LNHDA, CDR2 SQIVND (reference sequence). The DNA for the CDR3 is TGTGCCAGTAGTTTACTTCGACAGGCTCGGGGCTACACCTTC. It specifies CASSLLRQARGYTF.

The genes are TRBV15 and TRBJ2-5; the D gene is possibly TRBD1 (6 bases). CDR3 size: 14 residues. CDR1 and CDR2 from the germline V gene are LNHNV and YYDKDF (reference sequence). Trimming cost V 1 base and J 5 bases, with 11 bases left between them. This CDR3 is CATSRGGHEETQYF. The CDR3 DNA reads TGTGCCACCAGCAGAGGGGGACACGAGGAGACCCAGTACTTC.

For the CDR3, the DNA is TGTGCCAGCAAAGGGCAGGGGGCTTACGAGCAGTACTTC. The encoded protein is CASKGQGAYEQYF. The chain combines TRBV28 with TRBJ2-7; 8 bases line up with TRBD1. The trim removed 7 bases at V and 4 bases at J, leaving 6 bases unmatched. The CDR3 has 13 amino acids. Germline lookup yields CDR1 MDHEN and CDR2 SYDVKM.

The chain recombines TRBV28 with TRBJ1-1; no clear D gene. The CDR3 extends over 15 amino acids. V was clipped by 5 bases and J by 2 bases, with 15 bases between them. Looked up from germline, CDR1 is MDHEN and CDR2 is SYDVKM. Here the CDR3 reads CASSPLRGSNTEAFF. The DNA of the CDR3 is TGTGCCAGCAGTCCTCTACGGGGTTCTAACACTGAAGCTTTCTTT.